This TCR beta chain stems from a study of CD4 T cells in relation to SARS-CoV-2 and coronaviruses. Only in-frame clones appear in the TCRdb table, and some are missing; sequencing was by immunoSEQ multiplex PCR. The sample lists around 25,000 clones, around three quarters occurring once. The V gene end was trimmed by 5 bases and the J gene end by 8 bases; junction bases not matched to a gene: 8. In germline, CDR1 is MDHEN, CDR2 SYDVKM. This CDR3 region has 15 residues. Unexposed donor CD4+ T cells date from about 2011-2018, before the COVID-19 pandemic. CD4+ T cells were isolated from the cells after more than nine days of culture. Cultures received half-medium IL-2 refreshes on days 3 and 7. A word on this clone: Its cognate antigen is unknown.

Study-level findings and limits: The cross-reactivity analysis covered only spike protein, not other viral proteins.

Sequenced sample: CD4+ T cells from PBMCs, cultured in vitro. The clonotype comes from a human donor in good health. The genes are TRBV28 and TRBJ1-6, with 8 bases identical to TRBD1. CDR3 nucleotide sequence: TGTGCCAGCAGTACCTACGGGACAGGTTATTCACCCCTCCACTTT. It yields the protein CASSTYGTGYSPLHF.